The 12 T cell receptor beta chains presented below share a single source sample, sequenced in a study of response to subunit inactivated influenza vaccine. Using its own MiXCR run on the RT-PCR reads, TCRdb lists one record per CDR3 protein. The sample has about 620,000 distinct CDR3 sequences, about 11% seen once; the top ten hold around 10%. Another study also made use of these data, one on T cells expressing NK-cell markers. From that paper: 5'RACE template switching built TCR beta cDNA with unique molecular identifiers.

This sample comprised PBMCs from blood, obtained on the day of vaccination. These receptors came from a man aged 50 to 60 who received an inactivated influenza vaccine.

In its sample, this clonotype was seen a few times. The gene calls are TRBV3-1 and TRBJ1-6; perhaps TRBD1 as D (6 bases). The ends were cut back, 1 base at V and 7 bases at J, with 8 bases in the middle. The CDR3 length is 14 residues. Per the germline V gene, CDR1 is LGHDT and CDR2 is YNNKEL (reference sequence). DNA of the CDR3: TGTGCCAGCAGCCAAGTTGGGGGCAATTCACCCCTCCACTTT. Translation: CASSQVGGNSPLHF.

This clonotype was picked up a small number of times. The chain links TRBV7-2 to TRBJ2-7, with D tentatively TRBD1 (5 bases). The CDR3 totals 14 residues. Trimming left V 5 bases short and J 4 bases short, with 15 bases between. CDR1 SGHTA and CDR2 FQGNSA come from the germline V gene. The CDR3 sequence: CASSQTVGPYEQYF. The CDR3 DNA sequence: TGTGCCAGCAGCCAGACGGTGGGGCCATACGAGCAGTACTTC.

This rearrangement joins TRBV11-2 to TRBJ2-1; TRBD2 aligns across 13 bases. V was pared by 6 bases and J by 2 bases, with 10 bases of the junction left unmatched. The CDR3 spans 18 residues. In germline, CDR1 is SGHAT, CDR2 FQNNGV. The CDR3 sequence: CASRKGLAGMGTYNEQFF. The CDR3 bases are TGTGCCAGCAGGAAGGGACTAGCGGGAATGGGGACCTACAATGAGCAGTTCTTC.

This clonotype has more than one count but fewer than ten. The J gene is TRBJ2-3, the V gene TRBV29-1; TRBD2 is a possible D gene (5 bases). The V end was cut by 4 bases, the J end by 0 bases, with 11 bases between. Germline assignment: CDR1 SQVTM and CDR2 ANQGSEA. The CDR3 is made up of 14 amino acids. CDR3 DNA: TGCAGCGTTGCGTCGGGGATAAGCACAGATACGCAGTATTTT. Translated: CSVASGISTDTQYF.

In its sample, this clonotype was seen a few times. This sequence joins TRBV20-1 and TRBJ1-1; D is unclear. V shed 0 bases and J shed 7 bases, with 15 bases lying between them. Germline assignment: CDR1 DFQATT and CDR2 SNEGSKA (reference sequence). This CDR3 is 14 amino acids long. The CDR3 region has the DNA TGCAGTGCTAGAGATATGAGGGAAGGGAGTGAAGCTTTCTTT. It yields the protein CSARDMREGSEAFF.

This clonotype has only a few counts. The chain carries TRBV7-6 and TRBJ2-7; 10 bases agree with TRBD1. J gave up 2 bases and V 1 base, and 8 bases lay outside the gene matches. The CDR3 covers 17 residues. CDR1 SGHVS and CDR2 FNYEAQ come from the germline V gene. The CDR3 loop is CASSLESTGQGTYEQYF. Written as DNA, the CDR3 is TGTGCCAGCAGCTTAGAAAGTACGGGACAGGGGACCTACGAGCAGTACTTC.

The chain is built from TRBV20-1 and TRBJ2-3; D unresolved. The CDR3 runs 16 residues. Germline-derived CDR1 and CDR2 are DFQATT and SNEGSKA (reference sequence). Trimming removed 0 bases from V and 3 bases from J, with 16 bases in between. Here the CDR3 DNA reads TGCAGTGCTAGAGATCAAGTGGGAAGAAATACAGATACGCAGTATTTT. As protein: CSARDQVGRNTDTQYF.

This clonotype was picked up a small number of times. An end of the junction does not agree with germline; a read error may underlie this. CDR3 in amino acids: CTSSRTGTYNSPLHF. CDR3 sequence (DNA): TGTACCAGCAGCCGAACCGGGACCTATAATTCACCCCTCCACTTT. The V gene is TRBV7-9, the J gene TRBJ1-6, with no clear D. The CDR3 extends over 15 amino acids. Germline V CDR1 and CDR2: SEHNR, FQNEAQ (reference sequence). Based on the CDR3 plus reference TRBV7-9 and TRBJ1-6, the full variable domain is DTGVSQNPRHKITKRGQNVTFRCDPISEHNRLYWYRQTLGQGPEFLTYFQNEAQLEKSRLLSDRFSAERPKGSFSTLEIQRTEQGDSAMYLCTSSRTGTYNSPLHFGNGTRLTVT.

The table lists this clonotype with a few counts. V gene TRBV4-2 combines with J gene TRBJ2-7; 7 nucleotides agree with TRBD2. Germline V lookup: CDR1 LGHNA, CDR2 YNFKEQ. V was clipped by 3 bases and J by 3 bases; unmatched bases: 14. The CDR3 has 17 amino acids. Written as DNA, the CDR3 is TGTGCCAGCAGCCACTCACCTGGGACTATCTCCTACTACGAGCAGTACTTC. It specifies CASSHSPGTISYYEQYF.

The V call is TRBV29-1, the J call TRBJ1-1; tentatively, D is TRBD1 (6 bases). Trimming stripped 4 bases from V and 5 bases from J, with 8 bases between. CDR3 length: 11 amino acids. Per germline, CDR1 SQVTM and CDR2 ANQGSEA. The CDR3 spells CSVGGPTEAFF. CDR3 bases: TGCAGCGTTGGGGGGCCAACTGAAGCTTTCTTT.

In this sample, this clonotype turned up many times. The chain couples TRBV12-3 or TRBV12-4 to TRBJ1-2, with 8 nucleotides matching TRBD1. The CDR3 consists of 12 residues. The V segment lost 6 bases and the J segment 8 bases; nucleotides outside the gene matches: 5. The CDR3 reads CASSLQGGGYTF. The CDR3 region has the DNA TGTGCCAGCAGCCTACAGGGGGGCGGCTACACCTTC.

Many counts were recorded for this clonotype. This sequence joins TRBV24-1 and TRBJ2-1, with D unresolved. V was pared by 8 bases and J by 9 bases, with 22 bases between. From germline, CDR1 is KGHDR and CDR2 SFDVKD. The CDR3 contains 15 residues. The CDR3 DNA sequence: TGTGCCACCACCCTAAAGGGTGGTAGATTGGGTGAGCAGTTCTTC. Protein product: CATTLKGGRLGEQFF.